The sequence of this T cell receptor beta chain was determined in a study of T cell responses to AZD1222 COVID-19 vaccine. For the study at large: Recipients boosted at about 4 weeks or about 12 weeks are pooled.

As concerns this clone: Its target is unknown.

Findings and limits, study-wide: Baseline seropositivity occurred in only 5 to 7 AZD1222 recipients. Across spike, vaccine-associated CD4 TCRs were found, dominant at 160-218 and 743-854. Researchers took repertoire samples only after the peak T cell response had come.

This table comes from immunoSEQ multiplex PCR, and its TCRdb copy is limited to in-frame clones, with some not included. The sample contains around 76,000 clones, roughly 84% of which appear only once. The CDR3 extends over 13 amino acids. The V end lost 0 bases, the J end lost 0 bases, and 0 bases lay between the germline ends. Germline CDR1 and CDR2: SGHRS and YFSETQ. Sequenced material: peripheral blood, taken on day 0 of AZD1222 vaccination. The chain couples TRBV5-1 to TRBJ1-4; unclear D gene. The sequence was collected from an adult in good health. The CDR3 loop is CASSLATNEKLFF. In DNA form, the CDR3 reads TGCGCCAGCAGCTTGGCAACTAATGAAAAACTGTTTTTT.